What follows describes a single T cell receptor (beta chain). The antigen remains unidentified. Each gene name is a mouse one. With the read ending 1 residue before the CDR3 end, the germline J gene is used to fill in that end. Sequencing was performed with immunoSEQ multiplex PCR; in TCRdb, only in-frame clones are kept and a portion is missing. The sample lists 3,500 to 4,000 clones, approximately 45% occurring once. Documented time point: mouse harvest day 14 after allogeneic transplant. Mouse grafts combined 10^7 T-cell-depleted bone marrow cells with 10^6 splenic CD5+ T cells. The entry originates in a study of tissue T cells after allogeneic stem cell transplantation. General study findings and limits: Only a limited share of tissue TCRs appeared in blood or spleen. Across patients, clones rarely overlapped, yet motif clusters were shared tissue-specifically.

CDR3 length equals 14 residues. The germline gives CDR1 MNHDT, CDR2 YYDKIL. J was trimmed by 3 bases and V by 3 bases; bases with no gene match: 1. J is TRBJ2-7 and V is TRBV17, with 11 positions matching TRBD2. The source material was gut tissue. The TCR was taken from a female BALB/c mouse given C57BL/6 T cells with graft-versus-host disease after an allogeneic hematopoietic cell transplant. The sequenced part of the CDR3 DNA is TGTGCTAGCAGTAGTGGACTGGGGGGCTATGAACAGTAC. Its protein product is CASSSGLGGYEQY. The CDR3 in full is CASSSGLGGYEQYF.